This T cell receptor beta chain was observed in a study of multiple sclerosis patients with progressive multifocal leukoencephalopathy. Looked up from germline, CDR1 is MDHEN and CDR2 is SYDVKM. This CDR3 is built from 13 residues. Sequencing was performed with immunoSEQ multiplex PCR; in TCRdb, only in-frame clones are kept and a portion is missing. Counted here are tens of thousands of clones, 85% to 90% occurring once; the ten biggest clones make up roughly 12%. Points on this clone: One end of the junction fails to match germline, which may point to a read error.

The time point was: time of PML onset. The receptor was isolated from a woman in her 30s with progressive multifocal leukoencephalopathy. The starting material was PBMCs, obtained from a patient treated with natalizumab. The rearrangement links TRBV28 to TRBJ2-7; no clear D gene. The CDR3 loop reads CASSISPASERYF. The CDR3 bases are TGTGCCAGCAGTATTTCTCCTGCTTCCGAGCGGTACTTC. Based on the CDR3 plus reference TRBV28 and TRBJ2-7, the full variable domain is DVKVTQSSRYLVKRTGEKVFLECVQDMDHENMFWYRQDPGLGLRLIYFSYDVKMKEKGDIPEGYSVSREKKERFSLILESASTNQTSMYLCASSISPASERYFGPGTRLTVT.